These T cell receptor beta chains were read from a single sample in a study of cytotoxic CD8 clonotypes in ibrutinib-treated CLL. Profiling relied on immunoSEQ multiplex PCR, and the TCRdb table lists in-frame clones only, not all of them. This sample yields 85,000 or so clones, of which about four fifths are seen a single time; around 4.8% belongs to the top ten. This material consisted of PBMCs, taken after 12 months of ibrutinib treatment. Receptors originate from a human donor with chronic lymphocytic leukemia. Both conserved end residues are part of each CDR3. A D gene is named only where the DNA matches it firmly. Rows may omit the clone size; those that give it use once, few, many or a size class.

V gene	J gene	D gene	clone size	CDR3 protein	CDR3 DNA
TRBV9	TRBJ1-4	TRBD1	-	CASSVGGDSANEKLFF	TGTGCCAGCAGCGTAGGGGGGGACAGCGCTAATGAAAAACTGTTTTTT
TRBV6-5	TRBJ1-1	-	-	CASSSSVLRVF	TGTGCCAGCAGCTCAAGCGTCCTGCGTGTCTTT
TRBV11-3	TRBJ2-3	TRBD2	few	CASSPGGSRDTQYF	TGTGCCAGCAGCCCGGGGGGTTCCCGGGATACGCAGTATTTT
TRBV5-1	TRBJ1-2	-	-	CASSLGLAVANYGYTF	TGCGCCAGCAGCTTGGGATTGGCGGTAGCTAACTATGGCTACACCTTC
TRBV7-8	TRBJ2-1	-	-	CASSLSAPVF	TGTGCCAGCAGCTTATCTGCACCCGTCTTC
TRBV18	TRBJ2-5	TRBD1	once	CASSPQGAGGETQYF	TGTGCCAGCTCACCGCAGGGGGCCGGCGGAGAGACCCAGTACTTC
TRBV2	TRBJ2-5	TRBD1	-	CASSTGVPETQYF	TGTGCCAGCAGTACAGGGGTCCCAGAGACCCAGTACTTC
TRBV7-8	TRBJ2-2	-	-	CASSFGPQGNTGELFF	TGTGCCAGCAGCTTCGGGCCACAGGGGAACACCGGGGAGCTGTTTTTT
TRBV6-6	TRBJ1-2	-	-	CASSRTNDGYTF	TGTGCCAGCAGTAGGACTAACGATGGCTACACCTTC
TRBV7-9	TRBJ2-1	-	-	CASSRGSYNEQFF	TGTGCCAGCAGCCGGGGTTCCTACAATGAGCAGTTCTTC
TRBV3-1/TRBV3-2	TRBJ2-4	-	-	CASSRDQYF	TGTGCCAGCAGCCGGGATCAGTACTTC
TRBV9	TRBJ2-3	-	-	CASSVAPHTDTQYF	TGTGCCAGCAGCGTAGCCCCCCACACAGATACGCAGTATTTT
TRBV28	TRBJ2-7	TRBD2	-	CASSPPLLAGNAYEQYF	TGTGCCAGCAGTCCCCCGCTACTAGCGGGGAACGCCTACGAGCAGTACTTC
TRBV1	TRBJ2-1	-	-	CTSSQVAPSDSYNEQFF	TGCACCAGCAGCCAAGTGGCCCCTAGCGATTCCTACAATGAGCAGTTCTTC
TRBV11-2	TRBJ2-1	-	once	CASSLAPTGLLNEQFF	TGTGCCAGCAGCTTAGCCCCAACCGGACTCCTCAATGAGCAGTTCTTC
TRBV9	TRBJ1-2	-	-	CASSVGEGGYTF	TGTGCCAGCAGCGTAGGGGAAGGTGGCTACACCTTC
TRBV7-3	TRBJ2-2	-	many	CASSLGSPVGNTGELFF	TGTGCCAGCAGCTTAGGGTCCCCGGTCGGGAACACCGGGGAGCTGTTTTTT
TRBV9	TRBJ1-2	-	-	CASSVVGPSYGYTF	TGTGCCAGCAGCGTAGTGGGGCCCTCCTATGGCTACACCTTC
TRBV7-2	TRBJ1-6	-	few	CASSLGRSPLHF	TGTGCCAGCAGCTTAGGACGTTCACCCCTCCACTTT
TRBV28	TRBJ1-1	TRBD1	-	CASSPRDSLAFF	TGTGCCAGCAGTCCCCGGGACAGCTTAGCTTTCTTT
TRBV7-3	TRBJ2-5	TRBD1	-	CASSLVGGLEETQYF	TGTGCCAGCAGCTTAGTAGGGGGCCTAGAAGAGACCCAGTACTTC
TRBV30	TRBJ1-6	-	-	CAGRGEYNSPLHF	TGTGCCGGCCGCGGAGAATATAATTCACCCCTCCACTTT
TRBV5-1	TRBJ2-1	TRBD2	-	CASSPGTSGRAEQFF	TGCGCCAGCAGCCCGGGGACTAGCGGGAGGGCTGAGCAGTTCTTC
TRBV15	TRBJ2-7	-	once	CATSELSGSPTRYEQYF	TGTGCCACCAGTGAGCTCAGCGGGTCGCCGACTCGCTACGAGCAGTACTTC
TRBV27	TRBJ1-1	-	-	CASSLPGVGEAFF	TGTGCCAGCAGTTTGCCAGGGGTAGGAGAAGCTTTCTTT
TRBV7-6	TRBJ2-3	-	-	CASSARDTRTDTQYF	TGTGCCAGCAGCGCGCGGGACACCCGCACAGATACGCAGTATTTT
TRBV28	TRBJ1-1	-	-	CASSFGTPTEAFF	TGTGCCAGCAGTTTTGGGACGCCCACTGAAGCTTTCTTT
TRBV15	TRBJ2-1	-	-	CATGRDYNEQFF	TGTGCCACCGGTAGGGATTACAATGAGCAGTTCTTC
TRBV5-1	TRBJ1-4	-	-	CASSLGSGDGEKLFF	TGCGCCAGCAGCTTGGGGTCGGGGGACGGCGAAAAACTGTTTTTT
TRBV7-8	TRBJ1-4	-	-	CASSPQTNEKLFF	TGTGCCAGCAGCCCCCAAACTAATGAAAAACTGTTTTTT
TRBV27	TRBJ2-3	-	-	CASSFGGGTQYF	TGTGCCAGCAGTTTCGGGGGAGGTACGCAGTATTTT
TRBV7-6	TRBJ2-3	-	-	CASSLAGGPGRDTQYF	TGTGCCAGCAGCTTAGCGGGCGGGCCCGGTAGAGATACGCAGTATTTT
TRBV7-8	TRBJ2-7	-	-	CASSIDSYEQYF	TGTGCCAGCAGCATAGACAGTTACGAGCAGTACTTC
TRBV7-3	TRBJ2-1	-	-	CASSWGGYNEQFF	TGTGCCAGCAGCTGGGGAGGCTACAATGAGCAGTTCTTC
TRBV4-2	TRBJ2-5	-	-	CASTTQLGGLEGTQYF	TGTGCCAGCACCACCCAATTGGGGGGTTTAGAGGGGACCCAGTACTTC
TRBV30	TRBJ1-2	TRBD1	-	CAWSVLGGQGASGYTF	TGTGCCTGGAGTGTACTTGGGGGACAGGGGGCCAGTGGCTACACCTTC
TRBV5-4	TRBJ1-2	-	few	CASSFGQYGYTF	TGTGCCAGCAGCTTTGGACAGTATGGCTACACCTTC
TRBV11-1	TRBJ1-6	TRBD1	few	CASSPGKTGNNSPLHF	TGTGCCAGCAGCCCAGGGAAGACAGGGAATAATTCACCCCTCCACTTT
TRBV28	TRBJ1-5	TRBD1	-	CASSLVASGGQPQHF	TGTGCCAGCAGTTTAGTTGCGTCAGGGGGCCAGCCCCAGCATTTT
TRBV19	TRBJ1-5	-	once	CASRRQESQPQHF	TGTGCCAGTAGACGACAGGAAAGTCAGCCCCAGCATTTT
TRBV6-1	TRBJ1-1	-	-	CASSEDPGSGAEAFF	TGTGCCAGCAGTGAAGACCCAGGGTCGGGGGCTGAAGCTTTCTTT
TRBV2	TRBJ2-7	-	few	CASSGEYEQYF	TGTGCCAGCAGTGGGGAATACGAGCAGTACTTC
TRBV5-1	TRBJ1-1	TRBD1	-	CASTRQGAGTEAFF	TGCGCCAGCACCCGACAGGGGGCCGGCACTGAAGCTTTCTTT
TRBV7-3	TRBJ2-7	-	-	CASSPRTAAEEQYF	TGTGCCAGCAGCCCTCGGACAGCGGCCGAAGAGCAGTACTTC
TRBV7-6	TRBJ1-1	TRBD1	-	CASSWGQGGGTEAFF	TGTGCCAGCAGCTGGGGACAGGGCGGGGGGACTGAAGCTTTCTTT
TRBV19	TRBJ2-1	TRBD1	-	CASSIWGTGVNTMRQFF	TGTGCCAGTAGTATATGGGGGACAGGGGTAAACACAATGAGGCAGTTCTTC
TRBV6-5	TRBJ1-4	TRBD1	-	CASRPGQGHEKLFF	TGTGCCAGCAGACCGGGACAGGGGCATGAAAAACTGTTTTTT
TRBV4-1	TRBJ1-4	-	-	CASSHAREKLFF	TGCGCCAGCAGCCACGCACGGGAAAAACTGTTTTTT
TRBV28	TRBJ2-7	-	-	CASSLGDTKSYEQYF	TGTGCCAGCAGTCTCGGGGACACCAAGTCCTACGAGCAGTACTTC
TRBV5-1	TRBJ1-2	TRBD1	-	CASSPDRGNYYGYTF	TGCGCCAGCAGCCCGGACAGGGGGAATTACTATGGCTACACCTTC
TRBV2	TRBJ1-5	TRBD1	once	CASSGGGRNQPQHF	TGTGCCAGCAGTGGAGGGGGCAGGAATCAGCCCCAGCATTTT
TRBV28	TRBJ2-1	TRBD2	-	CASSSAGSGSFHEQFF	TGTGCCAGCAGTTCCGCGGGTAGCGGGAGTTTCCATGAGCAGTTCTTC
TRBV2	TRBJ1-4	-	-	CASNPGHNEKLFF	TGTGCCAGCAACCCGGGACATAATGAAAAACTGTTTTTT
TRBV19	TRBJ1-6	-	-	CASSTALGTPDSPLHF	TGTGCCAGTAGTACCGCCCTCGGGACCCCTGATTCACCCCTCCACTTT
TRBV7-3	TRBJ2-5	-	-	CASSLGPRWETQYF	TGTGCCAGCAGCTTAGGCCCCCGGTGGGAGACCCAGTACTTC
TRBV18	TRBJ1-1	-	-	CASSPGVGRGNTEAFF	TGTGCCAGCTCACCTGGTGTGGGGCGGGGGAACACTGAAGCTTTCTTT
TRBV4-2	TRBJ2-1	-	-	CASSRRGPDEQFF	TGTGCCAGCAGCCGCCGGGGGCCGGATGAGCAGTTCTTC
TRBV9	TRBJ2-1	TRBD2	-	CASSPQAGGPVYNEQFF	TGTGCCAGCAGCCCCCAAGCGGGGGGGCCGGTTTACAATGAGCAGTTCTTC
TRBV4-2	TRBJ1-5	-	-	CASSQDILAGNQPQHF	TGTGCCAGCAGCCAAGATATCCTTGCTGGCAATCAGCCCCAGCATTTT